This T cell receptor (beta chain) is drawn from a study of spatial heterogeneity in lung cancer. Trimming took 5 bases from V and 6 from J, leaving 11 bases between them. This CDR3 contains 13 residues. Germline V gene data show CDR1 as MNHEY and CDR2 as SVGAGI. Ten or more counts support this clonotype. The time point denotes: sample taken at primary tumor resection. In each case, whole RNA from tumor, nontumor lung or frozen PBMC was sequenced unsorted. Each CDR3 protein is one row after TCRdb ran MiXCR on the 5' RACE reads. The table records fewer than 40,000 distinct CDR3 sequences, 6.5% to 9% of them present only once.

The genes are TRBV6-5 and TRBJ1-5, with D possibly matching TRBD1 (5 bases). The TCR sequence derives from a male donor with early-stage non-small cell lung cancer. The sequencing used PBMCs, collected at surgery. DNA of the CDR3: TGTGCCAGCAGTCCTCAGGGTCTTCAGCCCCAGCATTTT. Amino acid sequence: CASSPQGLQPQHF.